This TCR beta chain was recovered during a study of early T cells in non-severe SARS-CoV-2 infection. This clonotype was counted many times. The antigen is undetermined. Trimming took 3 bases from V and 1 from J, leaving 9 bases between them. This CDR3 comprises 14 residues. Germline CDR1 MDHEN, CDR2 SYDVKM. Individual cDNA molecules were tagged with unique molecular identifiers. From the 5' RACE reads, TCRdb called clonotypes with MiXCR, one entry per CDR3 protein. The table has around 58,000 distinct CDR3 sequences, about 16% seen once. The study's findings and limits: Anti-spike CD8 responses were favored by VDJdb matching, which missed private and CD4 specificities.

This TCR was recovered from an adult who was a healthcare worker with PCR-confirmed SARS-CoV-2 infection or an uninfected control (not recorded which). The material was whole blood, obtained at baseline. The rearrangement joins TRBV28 to TRBJ2-5; D gene ambiguous. CDR3 sequence (DNA): TGTGCCAGCAGTTTCCGAGACCTCCAAGAGACCCAGTACTTC. Amino acid sequence: CASSFRDLQETQYF.